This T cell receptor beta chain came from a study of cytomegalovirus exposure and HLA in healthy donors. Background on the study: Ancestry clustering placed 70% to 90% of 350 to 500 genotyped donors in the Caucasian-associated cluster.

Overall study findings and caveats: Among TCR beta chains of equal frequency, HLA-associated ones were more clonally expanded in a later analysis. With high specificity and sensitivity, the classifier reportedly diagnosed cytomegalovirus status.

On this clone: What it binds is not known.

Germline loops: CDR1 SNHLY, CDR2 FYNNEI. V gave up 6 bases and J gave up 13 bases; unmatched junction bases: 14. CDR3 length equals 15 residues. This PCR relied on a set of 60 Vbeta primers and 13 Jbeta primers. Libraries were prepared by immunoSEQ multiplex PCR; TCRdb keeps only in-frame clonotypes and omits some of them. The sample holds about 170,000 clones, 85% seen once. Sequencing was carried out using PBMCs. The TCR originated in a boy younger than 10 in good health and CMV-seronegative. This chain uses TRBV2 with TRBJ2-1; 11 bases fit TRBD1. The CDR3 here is CASSPGQGAVLNQFF. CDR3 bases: TGTGCCAGCAGCCCCGGACAGGGGGCCGTATTAAATCAGTTCTTC.